This TCR beta chain derives from a study of blood T cells in healthy people across ages (dated by TCRdb to the mid-2010s). At the level of the whole study: In model experiments, template switching captured roughly one uniquely barcoded TCR beta cDNA molecule for every two T cells. To avoid experimental bias, donors of different ages were distributed randomly across sequencing lanes. Age-related changes in TCR beta repertoire diversity were measured in the study by deep sequencing normalized with unique cDNA molecular identifiers. Four age groups were formed from the donors: young (average approximately 15 years), middle-aged (approximately 39), aged (approximately 60) and long-lived (more than 75). For two donors (one aged 18 to 29 and one aged 80 or older), the study analyzed two additional independent replicas of 1 million unique cDNA reads from the same blood draw. Study-level results and caveats: A strong correlation was found between observed TCR beta diversity and the percentage of naive T cells measured by flow cytometry. Because donor CMV infection status was unknown, age-related changes in expanded clonotypes were potentially confounded. Compared with the aged group, the long-lived group had more naive CD4+ T cells, fewer expanded clones and increased TCR diversity, a pattern suggesting age selection. Observed TCR beta diversity per million T cells fell roughly linearly with age, and a significant reduction was already apparent by age approximately 40. Estimates of total diversity from one million sequenced T cells were regarded as lower bounds and underestimates. Conclusive comparison of naive and antigen-experienced compartments was prevented by the profiling of bulk unsorted PBMCs.

The library was obtained by 5' RACE. Data came from an Illumina HiSeq 2500. A second PCR of roughly 6 to 11 cycles was performed with a sample-barcoded 5' primer and a J-beta primer mix. A template-switch 5' adaptor carrying 12 random nucleotides introduced a unique molecular identifier onto each TCR beta cDNA molecule. At least 2.5 million CDR3-containing paired-end reads were obtained from each sample. The Mint cDNA synthesis kit, primed by a TRBC-specific oligonucleotide, was used to synthesize first-strand cDNA from all RNA. Following uracil-DNA glycosylase treatment, all cDNA underwent a first 18-cycle PCR with the universal primers M1SS and BC2_uni_R. The original methods were these. Normalization of each sample was performed by random selection of 1 million high-quality reads, each carrying a distinct molecular identifier. Instead of being binned into consensus sequences, reads with shared molecular identifiers were discarded. MiTCR, set to a Q25 quality threshold and the strictest error-elimination algorithm, was used for CDR3 identification, clonotype clustering and error correction. Lower-bound total TCR beta diversity was estimated with a nonparametric unseen species model using Euler transformation. TCRdb reran the public reads through fastp at Q25 and MiXCR, keeping productive beta chains. All rows with the same CDR3 protein become a single entry with the most common DNA and genes. TCRdb's processing, not the study's, gives the V and J calls here. This sample has around 800,000 distinct CDR3 sequences in its table, and around 45% of those were observed once. The ten largest clones add up to roughly 20% of the sample.

The 39 donors, aged 6 to 90 years, were systemically healthy Caucasian individuals from Russia. Each donor gave approximately 9.3 milliliters of peripheral blood, collected into EDTA-treated Vacutainer tubes. Ficoll-Paque density-gradient centrifugation was used to isolate PBMCs, with at least 7 million obtained per sample. Trizol reagent was used to extract total RNA from the PBMCs, yielding at least 6 micrograms per sample. The percentages of naive CD45RAhigh/CD27high T cells were determined by flow cytometry on a PBMC aliquot from every donor. About this clonotype: The antigen it binds to is not known. No much larger clonotype is one base removed from it; base qualities were not supplied.

Trimming costs V 4 bases and J 4 bases, and their ends lie 13 bases apart. The germline V gene specifies SQVTM as CDR1 and ANQGSEA as CDR2. The CDR3 goes from the cysteine to the phenylalanine over 13 residues. Only the CDR3 region is kept as DNA, spanning 39 bases read in frame from base 1. The sequence was collected from a man aged 80 or over in good health. What was sequenced was blood. The chain joins TRBV29-1 to TRBJ1-1, with the D gene too uncertain to name. The CDR3 in this case is CSVGGGPGTEAFF. The DNA sequence follows: TGCAGCGTTGGGGGAGGGCCCGGCACTGAAGCTTTCTTT.